This T cell receptor beta chain stems from a study of control samples from healthy donors and cancer patients. Assay used: immunoSEQ multiplex PCR; TCRdb lists only in-frame clones, some missing. Of about 51,000 clones listed, about nine tenths are singletons. The source of this sequence is a man aged 50-59 years with head and neck cancer. Sequenced input: PBMCs.

For the CDR3, the DNA is TGTGCCAGCAGTCCGGGACGGACCTTGAATCAGCCCCAGCATTTT. This codes for CASSPGRTLNQPQHF. The rearrangement uses TRBV6-5 and TRBJ1-5; a possible D gene is TRBD1 (5 bases). Germline assignment: CDR1 MNHEY and CDR2 SVGAGI. This CDR3 is 15 amino acids long. The V end lost 5 bases, the J end lost 4 bases, and 15 bases lay between the germline ends.